This T cell receptor (beta chain) was sequenced during a study of T cells after yellow fever vaccination. One entry per CDR3 protein results from TCRdb running MiXCR on the 5' RACE reads. The profile shows more than 250,000 distinct CDR3 sequences, around 7.3% of them singletons. The CDR3 contains 12 residues. Germline trimming cut 0 bases from V and 5 bases from J; bases unmatched to any gene: 0. CDR1 is DFQATT and CDR2 is SNEGSKA in the germline V gene (reference sequence). This clonotype was seen a handful of times. Sample: PBMCs, taken more than 40 days after the first yellow fever vaccination. The chain is built from TRBV20-1 and TRBJ2-7; 8 nucleotides match TRBD2. This receptor was identified in a man younger than 30 who received the YFV17D yellow fever vaccine. CDR3 region: CSARDSGDEQYF. CDR3 DNA: TGCAGTGCTAGAGATAGCGGGGACGAGCAGTACTTC.